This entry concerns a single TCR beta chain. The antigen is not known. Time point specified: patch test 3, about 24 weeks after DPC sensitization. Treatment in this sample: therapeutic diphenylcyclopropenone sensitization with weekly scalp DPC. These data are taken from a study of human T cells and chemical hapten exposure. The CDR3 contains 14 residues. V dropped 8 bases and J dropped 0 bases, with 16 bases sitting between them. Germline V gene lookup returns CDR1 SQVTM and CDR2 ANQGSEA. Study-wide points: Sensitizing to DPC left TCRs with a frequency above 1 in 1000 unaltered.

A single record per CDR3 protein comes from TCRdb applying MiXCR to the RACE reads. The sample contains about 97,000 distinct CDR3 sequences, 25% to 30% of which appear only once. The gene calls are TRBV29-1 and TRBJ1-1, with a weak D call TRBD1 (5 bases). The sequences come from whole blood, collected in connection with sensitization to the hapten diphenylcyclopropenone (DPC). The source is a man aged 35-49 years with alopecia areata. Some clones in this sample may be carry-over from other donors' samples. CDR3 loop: CSSPTGGLNTEAFF. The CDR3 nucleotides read TGCAGCTCCCCTACGGGGGGACTGAACACTGAAGCTTTCTTT. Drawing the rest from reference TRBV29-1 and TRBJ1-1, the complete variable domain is SAVISQKPSRDICQRGTSLTIQCQVDSQVTMMFWYRQQPGQSLTLIATANQGSEATYESGFVIDKFPISRPNLTFSTLTVSNMSPEDSSIYLCSSPTGGLNTEAFFGQGTRLTVV.